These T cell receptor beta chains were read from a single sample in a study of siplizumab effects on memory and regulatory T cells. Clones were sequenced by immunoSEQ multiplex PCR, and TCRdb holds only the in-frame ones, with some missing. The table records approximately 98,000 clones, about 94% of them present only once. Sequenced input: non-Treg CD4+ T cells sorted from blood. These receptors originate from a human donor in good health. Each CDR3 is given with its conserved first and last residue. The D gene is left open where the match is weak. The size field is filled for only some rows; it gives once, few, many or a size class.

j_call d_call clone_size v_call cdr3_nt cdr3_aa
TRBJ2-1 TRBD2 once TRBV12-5 TGTGCTAGTGGTTTGGTTCCCTTCACCAGGGCTAGCGGGAGTGACCCCTACAATGAGCAGTTCTTC CASGLVPFTRASGSDPYNEQFF
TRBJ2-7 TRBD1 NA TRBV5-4 TGTGCCAGCAGCTTGCCCCGACAGGGGGCGGGGGAGCAGTACTTC CASSLPRQGAGEQYF
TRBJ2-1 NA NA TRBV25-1 TGTGCCAGCAGTGAATCTGGACGTTTCCGAATGGAGGAGCAGTTCTTC CASSESGRFRMEEQFF
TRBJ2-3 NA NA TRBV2 TGTGCCACCCGGACGGGAAGGGGGGTCAACACAGATACGCAGTATTTT CATRTGRGVNTDTQYF
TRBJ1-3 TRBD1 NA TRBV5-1 TGCGCCAGCAGCTTGGATGGACAGGGGGCTTTAGCTGGAAACACCATATATTTT CASSLDGQGALAGNTIYF
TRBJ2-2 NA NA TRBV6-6 TGTGCCAGCACCCCTAGGACTGGCTTCGGGGAGCTGTTTTTT CASTPRTGFGELFF
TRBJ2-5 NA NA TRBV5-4 TGTGCCAGCAGTAGGGACGGGGAAGCCCAAGAGACCCAGTACTTC CASSRDGEAQETQYF
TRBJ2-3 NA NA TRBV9 TGTGCCAGCAGCGTAAGCGGGCGGGGCACAGATACGCAGTATTTT CASSVSGRGTDTQYF
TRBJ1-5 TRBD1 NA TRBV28 TGTGCCAGCAGTGGGGCGGGGCAGGGGGCAAAGCCCCAGCATTTT CASSGAGQGAKPQHF
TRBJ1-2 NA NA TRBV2 TGTGCCAGCAGTGTGTTACAGGCGAAGGGGTATGGCTACACCTTC CASSVLQAKGYGYTF
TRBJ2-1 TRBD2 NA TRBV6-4 TGTGCCAGCAGTGAGGATAGCGGGAGGTTTTATGAGCAGTTCTTC CASSEDSGRFYEQFF
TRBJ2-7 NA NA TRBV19 TGTGCCAGTACCAGGGACCACACCAGCTCCTACGAGCAGTACTTC CASTRDHTSSYEQYF
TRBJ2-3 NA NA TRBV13 TGTGCCAGCAAACCGTATCTCCTCAGAGATACGCAGTATTTT CASKPYLLRDTQYF
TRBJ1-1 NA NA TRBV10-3 TGTGCCATCAGTGAGTCGAGGGCAGGGCGGAACACTGAAGCTTTCTTT CAISESRAGRNTEAFF
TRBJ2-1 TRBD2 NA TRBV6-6 TGTGCCAGCACCAAGTTCTGGACTAGCGACAATGAGCAGTTCTTC CASTKFWTSDNEQFF
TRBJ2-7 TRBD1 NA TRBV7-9 TGTGCCAGCAGCTTTCTCCCCGGAGCGGGGACAGGGAGGTACGAGCAGTACTTC CASSFLPGAGTGRYEQYF
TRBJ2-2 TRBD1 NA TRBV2 TGTGCCAGCAGTGGACCTGTACAGGGGGCCGGGGAGCTGTTTTTT CASSGPVQGAGELFF
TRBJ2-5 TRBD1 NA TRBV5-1 TGCGCCAGCACCACAGGACAGGGGAGAGAGACCCAGTACTTC CASTTGQGRETQYF
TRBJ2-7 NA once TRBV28 TGTGCCAGCAGTTTTATCACGGCCTCCTACGAGCAGTACTTC CASSFITASYEQYF
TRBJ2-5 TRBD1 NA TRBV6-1 TGTGCCAGCAGATCCGGGACAGGGTCTCGAGAGACCCAGTACTTC CASRSGTGSRETQYF
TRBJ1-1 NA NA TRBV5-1 TGCGCCAGCAGCGCGGACGGGAGAGACACTGAAGCTTTCTTT CASSADGRDTEAFF
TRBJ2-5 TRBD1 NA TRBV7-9 TGTGCCAGCAGCTTAACGACAGGGGAGCAAGAGACCCAGTACTTC CASSLTTGEQETQYF